Listed below are T cell receptor beta chains from one sample, sequenced in a study of OX40 agonist ivuxolimab in advanced cancers. Clones were sequenced by immunoSEQ multiplex PCR, and TCRdb holds only the in-frame ones, with some missing. Here the sample spans 45,000 to 60,000 clones, roughly four fifths being singletons. The input for sequencing was CD4+ or CD8+ T cells sorted from blood, taken in a trial of the OX40 agonist ivuxolimab. These receptors originate from an adult with an advanced solid tumor such as melanoma, head and neck, liver or kidney cancer. The CDR3 runs from the conserved cysteine through the conserved F or W. D genes are given only for firm matches. Not every row has a clone size; where given, it reads once, few, many or a size class.

d_call: -
j_call: TRBJ1-5
v_call: TRBV5-8
clone_size: -
cdr3_aa: CASSFRQAYSNQPQHF
cdr3_nt: TGTGCCAGCAGCTTTCGACAGGCCTATAGCAATCAGCCCCAGCATTTT

d_call: -
j_call: TRBJ2-7
v_call: TRBV6-5
clone_size: -
cdr3_aa: CASSYSKDSYYEQYF
cdr3_nt: TGTGCCAGCAGTTACTCGAAGGACAGTTACTACGAGCAGTACTTC

d_call: -
j_call: TRBJ1-6
v_call: TRBV5-1
clone_size: -
cdr3_aa: CASSVGGEGTPLHF
cdr3_nt: TGCGCCAGCAGCGTGGGAGGTGAAGGGACACCCCTCCACTTT

d_call: TRBD1
j_call: TRBJ1-1
v_call: TRBV5-1
clone_size: -
cdr3_aa: CASSIGGTGNTEAFF
cdr3_nt: TGCGCCAGCAGCATTGGAGGGACAGGGAACACTGAAGCTTTCTTT

d_call: -
j_call: TRBJ2-7
v_call: TRBV9
clone_size: -
cdr3_aa: CASSAAPDESYEQYF
cdr3_nt: TGTGCCAGCAGCGCCGCTCCGGACGAATCCTACGAGCAGTACTTC

d_call: -
j_call: TRBJ2-2
v_call: TRBV9
clone_size: -
cdr3_aa: CASSPQGIGELFF
cdr3_nt: TGTGCCAGCAGCCCACAGGGAATCGGGGAGCTGTTTTTT

d_call: -
j_call: TRBJ1-4
v_call: TRBV4-1
clone_size: -
cdr3_aa: CASSQLRGPNEKLFF
cdr3_nt: TGCGCCAGCAGCCAATTGCGTGGACCTAATGAAAAACTGTTTTTT

d_call: TRBD1
j_call: TRBJ1-5
v_call: TRBV6-1
clone_size: -
cdr3_aa: CASSVGTAGNQPQHF
cdr3_nt: TGTGCCAGCAGTGTGGGGACAGCTGGCAATCAGCCCCAGCATTTT

d_call: -
j_call: TRBJ1-2
v_call: TRBV9
clone_size: -
cdr3_aa: CASSVAHSVGPGFDGYTF
cdr3_nt: TGTGCCAGCAGCGTAGCCCATTCGGTAGGGCCAGGGTTCGATGGCTACACCTTC

d_call: TRBD2
j_call: TRBJ2-1
v_call: TRBV6-1
clone_size: once
cdr3_aa: CASSEDGLAGGPYNEQFF
cdr3_nt: TGTGCCAGCAGTGAGGATGGACTAGCGGGAGGGCCCTACAATGAGCAGTTCTTC

d_call: -
j_call: TRBJ1-5
v_call: TRBV5-8
clone_size: few
cdr3_aa: CASSLAYFNQPQHF
cdr3_nt: TGTGCCAGCAGCTTGGCCTATTTTAATCAGCCCCAGCATTTT

d_call: TRBD1
j_call: TRBJ1-3
v_call: TRBV28
clone_size: once
cdr3_aa: CASSAYRGSGNTIYF
cdr3_nt: TGTGCCAGCAGTGCCTACAGGGGATCTGGAAACACCATATATTTT

d_call: TRBD1
j_call: TRBJ1-6
v_call: TRBV29-1
clone_size: -
cdr3_aa: CSVRGYDNSPLHF
cdr3_nt: TGCAGTGTCAGGGGGTATGATAATTCACCCCTCCACTTT

d_call: -
j_call: TRBJ2-5
v_call: TRBV10-3
clone_size: -
cdr3_aa: CAAGSAQETQYF
cdr3_nt: TGTGCCGCCGGCAGCGCTCAAGAGACCCAGTACTTC

d_call: TRBD2
j_call: TRBJ2-5
v_call: TRBV5-1
clone_size: -
cdr3_aa: CASSLVVSGGQETQYF
cdr3_nt: TGCGCCAGCAGCTTGGTTGTTAGCGGGGGCCAAGAGACCCAGTACTTC

d_call: -
j_call: TRBJ2-7
v_call: TRBV11-2
clone_size: -
cdr3_aa: CASRLESNEQYF
cdr3_nt: TGTGCCAGCAGGCTAGAGTCCAACGAGCAGTACTTC

d_call: TRBD2
j_call: TRBJ2-1
v_call: TRBV28
clone_size: -
cdr3_aa: CASTPHSGRYNEQFF
cdr3_nt: TGTGCCAGCACCCCCCATAGCGGGAGGTACAATGAGCAGTTCTTC

d_call: -
j_call: TRBJ2-2
v_call: TRBV10-3
clone_size: -
cdr3_aa: CAISRDRSYTGELFF
cdr3_nt: TGTGCCATCAGTCGAGACAGAAGCTACACCGGGGAGCTGTTTTTT

d_call: TRBD2
j_call: TRBJ2-1
v_call: TRBV4-1
clone_size: -
cdr3_aa: CASSQNPSSGRFYEQFF
cdr3_nt: TGCGCCAGCAGCCAAAACCCCTCGAGCGGGAGGTTCTATGAGCAGTTCTTC

d_call: -
j_call: TRBJ2-7
v_call: TRBV28
clone_size: -
cdr3_aa: CASSFNQDLEQYF
cdr3_nt: TGTGCCAGCAGTTTTAATCAGGACTTGGAGCAGTACTTC

d_call: TRBD2
j_call: TRBJ2-1
v_call: TRBV4-1
clone_size: -
cdr3_aa: CASSQARLAGFTSYNEQFF
cdr3_nt: TGCGCCAGCAGCCAAGCCCGACTAGCGGGATTCACCTCCTACAATGAGCAGTTCTTC

d_call: -
j_call: TRBJ2-6
v_call: TRBV29-1
clone_size: -
cdr3_aa: CSVPGTGANVLTF
cdr3_nt: TGCAGCGTTCCGGGGACCGGGGCCAACGTCCTGACTTTC

d_call: -
j_call: TRBJ1-2
v_call: TRBV10-2
clone_size: -
cdr3_aa: CASSPGTVYGYTF
cdr3_nt: TGCGCCAGCAGTCCCGGGACGGTCTATGGCTACACCTTC

d_call: -
j_call: TRBJ2-4
v_call: TRBV5-1
clone_size: -
cdr3_aa: CASSLVLTDIQYF
cdr3_nt: TGTGCCAGCAGCTTGGTGTTGACCGACATTCAGTACTTC

d_call: TRBD2
j_call: TRBJ2-3
v_call: TRBV7-2
clone_size: -
cdr3_aa: CASSLGGSGRRGTQYF
cdr3_nt: TGTGCCAGCAGCTTAGGGGGTAGCGGGAGACGAGGAACGCAGTATTTT

d_call: -
j_call: TRBJ1-5
v_call: TRBV28
clone_size: -
cdr3_aa: CASSLVGDSNQPQHF
cdr3_nt: TGTGCCAGCAGTTTAGTTGGGGATAGCAATCAGCCCCAGCATTTT

d_call: TRBD1
j_call: TRBJ2-7
v_call: TRBV5-1
clone_size: -
cdr3_aa: CASSDQGAIGEQYF
cdr3_nt: TGCGCCAGCAGCGATCAGGGGGCCATCGGGGAGCAGTACTTC

d_call: TRBD2
j_call: TRBJ2-1
v_call: TRBV7-6
clone_size: -
cdr3_aa: CASSLREGSGEQFF
cdr3_nt: TGTGCCAGCAGCTTAAGGGAGGGATCAGGTGAGCAGTTCTTC

d_call: TRBD2
j_call: TRBJ2-7
v_call: TRBV10-3
clone_size: few
cdr3_aa: CAISEPTSGRFYEQYF
cdr3_nt: TGTGCCATCAGTGAACCTACTAGCGGGAGATTCTACGAGCAGTACTTC

d_call: -
j_call: TRBJ2-1
v_call: TRBV5-4
clone_size: -
cdr3_aa: CASSGAPGLYNEQFF
cdr3_nt: TGTGCCAGCAGCGGCGCTCCGGGACTGTACAATGAGCAGTTCTTC

d_call: TRBD2
j_call: TRBJ2-7
v_call: TRBV27
clone_size: -
cdr3_aa: CASSFSGGSYEQYF
cdr3_nt: TGTGCCAGCAGTTTCAGCGGGGGATCCTACGAGCAGTACTTC

d_call: -
j_call: TRBJ1-1
v_call: TRBV5-1
clone_size: -
cdr3_aa: CASTRGDTEAFF
cdr3_nt: TGCGCCAGCACCCGCGGGGACACTGAAGCTTTCTTT

d_call: TRBD2
j_call: TRBJ2-7
v_call: TRBV5-8
clone_size: -
cdr3_aa: CASSLDTSGKEQYF
cdr3_nt: TGTGCCAGCAGCTTGGATACTAGCGGGAAAGAGCAGTACTTC

d_call: -
j_call: TRBJ2-7
v_call: TRBV25-1
clone_size: few
cdr3_aa: CASSLTSYEQYF
cdr3_nt: TGTGCCAGCAGTTTGACCTCCTACGAGCAGTACTTC

d_call: -
j_call: TRBJ2-3
v_call: TRBV12-2
clone_size: -
cdr3_aa: CASRLGGEVGVRADTQYF
cdr3_nt: TGTGCAAGTCGCTTAGGCGGCGAGGTGGGAGTCCGGGCAGATACGCAGTATTTT

d_call: TRBD1
j_call: TRBJ2-5
v_call: TRBV10-1
clone_size: once
cdr3_aa: CASRSGTEEKTQYF
cdr3_nt: TGCGCCAGCAGGTCCGGGACAGAGGAAAAGACCCAGTACTTC

d_call: -
j_call: TRBJ1-1
v_call: TRBV27
clone_size: -
cdr3_aa: CASSFIVGGEAFF
cdr3_nt: TGTGCCAGCAGTTTTATCGTGGGGGGGGAAGCTTTCTTT

d_call: -
j_call: TRBJ1-1
v_call: TRBV19
clone_size: -
cdr3_aa: CASSIGWNTEAFF
cdr3_nt: TGTGCCAGTAGTATAGGATGGAACACTGAAGCTTTCTTT

d_call: -
j_call: TRBJ2-7
v_call: TRBV5-1
clone_size: -
cdr3_aa: CASSLDVGGTAYEQYF
cdr3_nt: TGCGCCAGCAGCTTGGATGTGGGAGGGACAGCCTACGAGCAGTACTTC

d_call: -
j_call: TRBJ1-1
v_call: TRBV11-2
clone_size: -
cdr3_aa: CASRLMTSRNTEAFF
cdr3_nt: TGTGCCAGCAGGTTAATGACAAGCAGGAACACTGAAGCTTTCTTT

d_call: -
j_call: TRBJ1-1
v_call: TRBV2
clone_size: -
cdr3_aa: CASLPGPGNMFF
cdr3_nt: TGTGCCAGCTTACCTGGCCCCGGGAATATGTTCTTT

d_call: TRBD1
j_call: TRBJ1-2
v_call: TRBV27
clone_size: -
cdr3_aa: CASRDGQAVYGYTF
cdr3_nt: TGTGCCAGCAGAGATGGACAGGCAGTTTATGGCTACACCTTC

d_call: -
j_call: TRBJ2-1
v_call: TRBV7-8
clone_size: -
cdr3_aa: CASSHFRSPNEQFF
cdr3_nt: TGTGCCAGCAGTCATTTTAGGAGTCCCAATGAGCAGTTCTTC

d_call: TRBD1
j_call: TRBJ2-1
v_call: TRBV5-4
clone_size: -
cdr3_aa: CASSLNTGGKEQFF
cdr3_nt: TGTGCCAGCAGCCTTAACACAGGGGGCAAAGAGCAGTTCTTC

d_call: -
j_call: TRBJ1-4
v_call: TRBV28
clone_size: once
cdr3_aa: CASSLVGTEKKLFF
cdr3_nt: TGTGCCAGCAGTTTAGTGGGAACCGAGAAAAAACTGTTTTTT

d_call: -
j_call: TRBJ2-6
v_call: TRBV7-9
clone_size: -
cdr3_aa: CASGGIRGSGANVLTF
cdr3_nt: TGTGCCAGCGGCGGCATTAGGGGCTCTGGGGCCAACGTCCTGACTTTC

d_call: -
j_call: TRBJ1-1
v_call: TRBV30
clone_size: once
cdr3_aa: CAWSVLRTRDTEAFF
cdr3_nt: TGTGCCTGGAGTGTACTTAGGACGCGAGACACTGAAGCTTTCTTT

d_call: TRBD1
j_call: TRBJ1-6
v_call: TRBV11-2
clone_size: -
cdr3_aa: CASSLEPGTAPLHF
cdr3_nt: TGTGCCAGCAGCTTAGAACCCGGGACAGCACCCCTCCACTTT

d_call: TRBD1
j_call: TRBJ2-5
v_call: TRBV7-2
clone_size: -
cdr3_aa: CASSLEGRGQRTQYF
cdr3_nt: TGTGCCAGCAGCTTAGAGGGCAGGGGGCAGCGGACCCAGTACTTC

d_call: -
j_call: TRBJ2-1
v_call: TRBV28
clone_size: -
cdr3_aa: CASSNRHEQFF
cdr3_nt: TGTGCCAGCAGTAATCGACATGAGCAGTTCTTC

d_call: -
j_call: TRBJ2-3
v_call: TRBV28
clone_size: -
cdr3_aa: CASSSIQGWTDTQYF
cdr3_nt: TGTGCCAGCAGCTCTATACAGGGTTGGACAGATACGCAGTATTTT

d_call: TRBD2
j_call: TRBJ2-1
v_call: TRBV28
clone_size: -
cdr3_aa: CASSWKSGRASYNEQFF
cdr3_nt: TGTGCCAGCAGTTGGAAGAGCGGGAGGGCCTCCTACAATGAGCAGTTCTTC

d_call: -
j_call: TRBJ2-3
v_call: TRBV11-3
clone_size: -
cdr3_aa: CASSIGRYDTQYF
cdr3_nt: TGTGCCAGCAGCATCGGTCGGTACGATACGCAGTATTTT